This is a list of T cell receptor beta chains from one sample in a study of blood T cell repertoires in COVID-19. Data came from immunoSEQ multiplex PCR; TCRdb stores just in-frame clones and leaves some out. The repertoire holds about 48,000 clones, with more than 70% as singletons. The sequenced material came from peripheral blood. These receptors all stem from a woman of 80 years or more with acute or convalescent COVID-19. Each CDR3 is given with its conserved first and last residue. Each record gives: D gene, clone size, J gene, V gene, CDR3 protein, CDR3 DNA. D genes are given only for firm matches. Some rows have no size entry. The others give once, few or many, or a class for an expanded clone.

TRBD2 - TRBJ2-5 TRBV7-2 CASSSGLARETQYF TGTGCCAGCAGCTCGGGACTAGCGAGGGAGACCCAGTACTTC
TRBD1 few TRBJ1-1 TRBV18 CASSPTGTNTEAFF TGTGCCAGCTCGCCGACAGGGACGAACACTGAAGCTTTCTTT
- - TRBJ1-5 TRBV6-5 CASSRGGVQPQHF TGTGCCAGCAGTCGGGGGGGGGTTCAGCCCCAGCATTTT
TRBD2 - TRBJ2-3 TRBV15 CATSRGRDTDTQYF TGTGCCACCAGCAGGGGGAGGGACACAGATACGCAGTATTTT
- - TRBJ2-3 TRBV29-1 CSEGTGVDTQYF TGCAGCGAGGGGACGGGAGTAGATACGCAGTATTTT
TRBD1 - TRBJ2-1 TRBV7-9 CASSPGQGTYNEQFF TGTGCCAGCAGCCCTGGACAGGGAACATACAATGAGCAGTTCTTC
- - TRBJ1-4 TRBV28 CASMVATEAEKLFF TGTGCCAGCATGGTCGCGACGGAGGCTGAAAAACTGTTTTTT
- once TRBJ1-2 TRBV5-4 CASSLRGNYGYTF TGTGCCAGCAGCTTGAGGGGGAACTATGGCTACACCTTC
- - TRBJ2-3 TRBV7-8 CASSSHTQYF TGTGCCAGCAGTTCTCATACGCAGTATTTT
- - TRBJ1-3 TRBV6-2/TRBV6-3 CASSYRGPGNTIYF TGTGCCAGCAGTTACCGGGGTCCTGGAAACACCATATATTTT
TRBD2 - TRBJ2-3 TRBV3-1/TRBV3-2 CASSTSGGRNTQYF TGTGCCAGCAGCACTAGCGGGGGGAGGAATACGCAGTATTTT
- - TRBJ2-5 TRBV29-1 CSFSGWGGETQYF TGCAGCTTTTCGGGGTGGGGAGGTGAGACCCAGTACTTC
TRBD1 - TRBJ2-4 TRBV5-1 CASRDRVENIQYF TGCGCCAGCAGAGACAGGGTAGAAAACATTCAGTACTTC
TRBD2 - TRBJ2-2 TRBV5-5 CASSSLATGELFF TGTGCCAGCAGCTCACTAGCGACCGGGGAGCTGTTTTTT
- - TRBJ1-5 TRBV19 CASSISQGNQPQHF TGTGCCAGTAGTATTAGTCAGGGGAATCAGCCCCAGCATTTT